The 23 T cell receptor beta chains below were found in one sample sequenced in a study of human CD8 memory T cell subsets. The study classified TPEX cells as CCR7+ PD-1+ TIGIT+ early memory CD8+ T cells bearing exhausted-like traits. Sequencing libraries of TCR beta were made by UMI-labeled 5' RACE. TCRdb reprocessed the 5' RACE reads and reports one entry per CDR3 protein, with no DNA. Here the sample table reports approximately 10,000 distinct CDR3 sequences. Sequenced input: CD8+ T cells from PBMCs. These receptors all come from a human donor in good health.

The rearrangement uses TRBV30 and TRBJ2-7. The CDR3 spans 12 residues. Germline V lookup: CDR1 GTSNPN, CDR2 SVGIG (reference sequence). CDR3 region: CAWSGESYEQYF.

The chain carries TRBV5-6 and TRBJ2-7. The CDR3 consists of 13 residues. The germline V gene has CDR1 SGHDT and CDR2 YYEEEE. The CDR3 sequence: CASSSLQPYEQYF.

This clonotype counts as medium-sized by frequency. The chain employs TRBV29-1 and TRBJ2-1; as DNA is missing, the TRBD2 call by TCRdb cannot be tested. Germline CDR1 is SQVTM and CDR2 is ANQGSEA. The CDR3 length is 18 residues. The CDR3 region is CSVEGLAGGLSSYNEQFF.

V is TRBV4-3 and J is TRBJ2-3. The CDR3 has 14 amino acids. Germline CDR1 and CDR2: LGHNA and YSLEER. The CDR3 protein is CASSQEAKTDTQYF.

This clonotype counts as medium-sized by frequency. This chain uses TRBV4-3 with TRBJ2-1; as DNA is missing, the TRBD1 call by TCRdb cannot be tested. CDR3 length: 16 residues. Germline CDR1 reads LGHNA; CDR2 reads YSLEER. The CDR3 spells CASSQAGPGDYNEQFF.

This sequence joins TRBV6-5 and TRBJ2-1. CDR1 and CDR2 from the germline V gene are MNHEY and SVGAGI. The CDR3 extends over 13 amino acids. The CDR3 reads CASSYSNKNEQFF.

The J gene is TRBJ1-5, the V gene TRBV5-1; as DNA is missing, the TRBD1 call by TCRdb cannot be tested. Germline V CDR1 and CDR2: SGHRS, YFSETQ. The CDR3 runs to 15 residues. The CDR3 is CASSPGDSRYQPQHF.

The chain's CDR3 is CASVGDGSGEQYF. The genes are TRBV5-4 and TRBJ2-7. Germline V gives CDR1 SGHNT, CDR2 YYREEE (reference sequence). The CDR3 is 13 amino acids.

The genes are TRBV4-3 and TRBJ1-2. The V gene's germline CDR1 is LGHNA and CDR2 YSLEER. This CDR3 is built from 15 residues. The chain's CDR3 is CASSQGPAGHDGYTF.

This rearrangement joins TRBV6-6 to TRBJ2-1; TCRdb selects TRBD1, and the lack of DNA leaves this call unchecked. Germline V gives CDR1 MNHNY, CDR2 SVGAGI (reference sequence). The CDR3 loop spans 14 amino acids. The CDR3 loop is CASSTTGGGDEQFF.

The V call is TRBV28, the J call TRBJ2-3; TCRdb returns TRBD2, unconfirmable since there is no DNA. Germline CDR1 MDHEN, CDR2 SYDVKM. This CDR3 is built from 15 residues. The CDR3 sequence: CASHGLTESTDTQYF.

J is TRBJ1-4 and V is TRBV2; the TCRdb D gene call, TRBD1, has no DNA to confirm it. Germline loops: CDR1 SNHLY, CDR2 FYNNEI. The CDR3 sequence is 17 residues long. The CDR3: CASSDRVGAGGDEKLFF.

This clonotype is labeled medium-sized (0.01 to 0.1%) based on frequency. The chain couples TRBV9 to TRBJ1-2; there is no DNA to check the TCRdb D call of TRBD1. This CDR3 is 18 amino acids long. From germline, CDR1 is SGDLS and CDR2 YYNGEE. This chain's CDR3 is CASSVAPRDRPSNYGYTF.

The chain carries TRBV19 and TRBJ2-1; TCRdb outputs TRBD2, but without DNA this stays unchecked. Germline V lookup: CDR1 LNHDA, CDR2 SQIVND (reference sequence). The CDR3 length is 14 residues. The CDR3 protein is CASSPGLAGNEQFF. The full variable domain, rest sourced from reference TRBV19 and TRBJ2-1, is DGGITQSPKYLFRKEGQNVTLSCEQNLNHDAMYWYRQDPGQGLRLIYYSQIVNDFQKGDIAEGYSVSREKKESFPLTVTSAQKNPTAFYLCASSPGLAGNEQFFGPGTRLTVL.

V gene TRBV7-8 combines with J gene TRBJ2-2. The CDR3 loop spans 14 amino acids. From germline, CDR1 is SGHVS and CDR2 FQNEAQ. CDR3 residues: CASSLDGNTGELFF.

The rearrangement links TRBV28 to TRBJ2-7; TCRdb's D call, TRBD1, is unchecked because there is no DNA. This CDR3 region has 14 residues. Germline assignment: CDR1 MDHEN and CDR2 SYDVKM. CDR3 residues: CASTLEGAMDEQYF.

The chain combines TRBV6-2 or TRBV6-3 with TRBJ2-7; TCRdb indicates TRBD2, and absent DNA this call remains unverified. Germline V gene data show CDR1 as MNHEY and CDR2 as SVGEGT. The CDR3 runs 14 residues. CDR3 protein: CASSLTGTSGEQYF.

V gene TRBV29-1 combines with J gene TRBJ2-2. The CDR3 extends over 12 amino acids. Per germline, CDR1 SQVTM and CDR2 ANQGSEA. CDR3 sequence: CSVGSGPGELFF.

In terms of frequency, this clonotype is medium-sized. The gene calls are TRBV4-1 and TRBJ1-2. The CDR3 loop spans 13 amino acids. Looked up from germline, CDR1 is MGHRA and CDR2 is YSYEKL. CDR3 sequence: CASSHNEGSGYTF.

V gene TRBV5-5 combines with J gene TRBJ1-2; TCRdb's assignment of TRBD1 cannot be checked, as there is no DNA. The germline gives CDR1 SGHKS, CDR2 YYEKEE (reference sequence). CDR3 length equals 15 residues. The CDR3 sequence: CASSGTGTVVYGYTF.

The J gene is TRBJ1-2, the V gene TRBV20-1. The CDR3 totals 13 residues. Germline CDR1 DFQATT, CDR2 SNEGSKA (reference sequence). The CDR3: CSARDRNNYGYTF.

The chain joins TRBV7-9 to TRBJ1-2; the D gene TCRdb calls, TRBD1, cannot be checked with no DNA. CDR1 is SEHNR and CDR2 is FQNEAQ in the germline V gene (reference sequence). The CDR3 runs to 17 residues. The CDR3 is CASSPRTQGGKDYGYTF. The entire variable domain, with the rest obtained from reference TRBV7-9 and TRBJ1-2, is as follows: DTGVSQNPRHKITKRGQNVTFRCDPISEHNRLYWYRQTLGQGPEFLTYFQNEAQLEKSRLLSDRFSAERPKGSFSTLEIQRTEQGDSAMYLCASSPRTQGGKDYGYTFGSGTRLTVV.

The rearrangement uses TRBV27 and TRBJ2-1. The CDR3 runs 14 residues. Germline V gene sequence: CDR1 MNHEY, CDR2 SMNVEV (reference sequence). The CDR3 loop reads CASSFQFRYNEQFF.